Listed here are 4 T cell receptor beta chains from one sample, sequenced in a study of shared clonotypes between healthy human individuals. In the naive CD8 group, cells lacked CD45RO and were positively selected for CCR7, so terminally differentiated effector memory CD45RA+ cells were left out. Data came from immunoSEQ multiplex PCR; TCRdb stores just in-frame clones and leaves some out. The data show under 1 million clones, approximately 92% seen once. Sequencing was performed on naive CD8+ T cells sorted from blood. All receptors derive from a young man in good health.

V and J are TRBV6-1 and TRBJ1-5; D is possibly TRBD1 (5 bases). Trimming stripped 3 bases from V and 3 bases from J, with 18 bases between. Germline V gene lookup returns CDR1 MNHNS and CDR2 SASEGT. This CDR3 has 17 amino acids. The CDR3 nucleotides are TGTGCCAGCAGTGAGTTATTTAGGGGCCCGTCCAATCAGCCCCAGCATTTT. As protein: CASSELFRGPSNQPQHF.

This rearrangement joins TRBV28 to TRBJ2-4; TRBD1 might be the D (5 bases). This CDR3 is 13 amino acids long. Germline values: CDR1 MDHEN, CDR2 SYDVKM. With 5 bases removed from V and 3 bases from J, the gap between germline ends came to 8 bases. CDR3 sequence reads: CASSPGFKNIQYF. CDR3 nucleotide sequence: TGTGCCAGCAGTCCAGGGTTCAAAAACATTCAGTACTTC.

The chain is built from TRBV6-1 and TRBJ2-5; no clear D. This CDR3 has 13 amino acids. Trimming pared 4 bases from V and 4 bases from J, leaving 10 bases between. Germline V gene sequence: CDR1 MNHNS, CDR2 SASEGT. CDR3 residues: CASSAHHVETQYF. DNA of the CDR3: TGTGCCAGCAGTGCCCACCATGTAGAGACCCAGTACTTC.

The J gene is TRBJ2-1, the V gene TRBV6-4; D possibly corresponds to TRBD2 (5 bases). The CDR3 consists of 15 residues. CDR1 MRHNA and CDR2 SNTAGT come from the germline V gene. The ends were cut back, 6 bases at V and 4 bases at J, with 16 bases in the middle. The DNA of the CDR3 is TGTGCCAGCAGCCCTCGGGGAGCGGAATACAATGAGCAGTTCTTC. Its translation is CASSPRGAEYNEQFF.